The subject of this entry is one TCR beta chain. Its antigen is undetermined. The source of the sample is a study of T cell repertoires in ileal Crohn's disease. For the study at large: Thiopurines (11) or anti-TNF agents (roughly 18) were given postoperatively to about half. Study-level results: Clonal expansions were more frequent in active smokers than non-smokers at surgery. Endoscopic recurrence occurred in every patient whose clonality exceeded 26.8%. Mucosal expansions were suggested to be mainly CD8 T cells.

Regarding time point: neoterminal ileum biopsy at postoperative endoscopy, about 6 months after surgery. CDR3 length: 15 residues. Germline-derived CDR1 and CDR2 are MNHNY and SVGAGI (reference sequence). Between the trimmed V and J ends, which lost 2 bases and 2 bases, there was a span of 11 bases. Only in-frame clones appear in the TCRdb table, and some are missing; sequencing was by immunoSEQ multiplex PCR. The repertoire holds over 15,000 clones, with 65% to 80% as singletons. The chain links TRBV6-6 to TRBJ2-3; D might be TRBD1 (5 bases). Specimen: ileal tissue. The receptor was derived from an adult with Crohn's disease. CDR3 protein: CASSYHQGFTDTQYF. The CDR3 DNA follows: TGTGCCAGCAGTTACCATCAGGGTTTCACAGATACGCAGTATTTT.